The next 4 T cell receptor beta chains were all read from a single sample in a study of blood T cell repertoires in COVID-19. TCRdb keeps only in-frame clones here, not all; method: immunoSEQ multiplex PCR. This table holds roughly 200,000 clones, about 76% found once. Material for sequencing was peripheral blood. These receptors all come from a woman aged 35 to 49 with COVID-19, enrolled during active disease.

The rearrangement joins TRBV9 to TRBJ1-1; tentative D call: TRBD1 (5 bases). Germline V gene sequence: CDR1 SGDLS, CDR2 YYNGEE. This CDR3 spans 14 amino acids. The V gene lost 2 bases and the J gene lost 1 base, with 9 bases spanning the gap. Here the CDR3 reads CASSVREGNTEAFF. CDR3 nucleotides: TGTGCCAGCAGCGTCAGGGAGGGGAACACTGAAGCTTTCTTT.

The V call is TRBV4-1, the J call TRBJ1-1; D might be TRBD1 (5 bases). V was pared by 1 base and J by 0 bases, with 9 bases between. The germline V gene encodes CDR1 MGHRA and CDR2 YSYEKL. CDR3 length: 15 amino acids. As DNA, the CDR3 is TGCGCCAGCAGCCAAGTTGACAGAATGAACACTGAAGCTTTCTTT. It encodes CASSQVDRMNTEAFF.

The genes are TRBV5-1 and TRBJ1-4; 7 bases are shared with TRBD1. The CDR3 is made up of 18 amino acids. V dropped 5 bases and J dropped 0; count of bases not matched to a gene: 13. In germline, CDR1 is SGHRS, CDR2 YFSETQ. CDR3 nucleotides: TGCGCCAGCAGATCCACGACAGGGTCCTCCTCAACTAATGAAAAACTGTTTTTT. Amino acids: CASRSTTGSSSTNEKLFF.

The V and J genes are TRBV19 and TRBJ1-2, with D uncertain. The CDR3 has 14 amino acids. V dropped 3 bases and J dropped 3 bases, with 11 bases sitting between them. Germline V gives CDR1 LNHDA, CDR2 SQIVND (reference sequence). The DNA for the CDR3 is TGTGCCAGTAGTATCTCTGGAGGAGACTATGGCTACACCTTC. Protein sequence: CASSISGGDYGYTF. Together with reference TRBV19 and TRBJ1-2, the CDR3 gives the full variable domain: DGGITQSPKYLFRKEGQNVTLSCEQNLNHDAMYWYRQDPGQGLRLIYYSQIVNDFQKGDIAEGYSVSREKKESFPLTVTSAQKNPTAFYLCASSISGGDYGYTFGSGTRLTVV.